A single sample gave rise to the 20 T cell receptor beta chains below, sequenced in a study of CD8 T cells in ankylosing spondylitis. TCRdb ran MiXCR on the 5' RACE reads and lists one entry per CDR3 protein. Here the sample spans 240,000 or so distinct CDR3 sequences, 9.5% to 12% being singletons. The sequencing input was blood, either unsorted or a sorted T cell fraction (not recorded which). These receptors all stem from a male donor with ankylosing spondylitis or in good health (not recorded which).

This clonotype was recorded at least ten times. The rearrangement links TRBV7-9 to TRBJ1-5; D is ambiguous. Trimming pared 4 bases from V and 5 bases from J, leaving 12 bases between. This CDR3 is 14 amino acids long. CDR1 is SEHNR, CDR2 FQNEAQ, per germline (reference sequence). In DNA form, the CDR3 reads TGTGCCAGCAGCTCCGGACTGGGTGATCAGCCCCAGCATTTT. Its protein product is CASSSGLGDQPQHF.

This clonotype has a count of ten or more. The DNA of the CDR3 is TGCAGTGCTAGAGATCCAGGGCGGGCGAACACTGAAGCTTTCTTT. This gives the protein CSARDPGRANTEAFF. This chain joins TRBV20-1 and TRBJ1-1, with a tentative D call TRBD1 (5 bases). The germline V and J ends were trimmed by 0 bases and 1 base, with 12 bases remaining between them. Germline assignment: CDR1 DFQATT and CDR2 SNEGSKA (reference sequence). The CDR3 consists of 15 residues.

This clonotype was counted many times. This chain uses TRBV5-1 with TRBJ1-2, with D perhaps TRBD1 (5 bases). The V end was cut by 4 bases, the J end by 4 bases, with 20 bases between. Germline loops: CDR1 SGHRS, CDR2 YFSETQ. The CDR3 contains 16 residues. The CDR3 loop reads CASSPPVRGSVYGYTF. CDR3 DNA: TGCGCCAGCAGCCCGCCCGTTAGGGGCAGCGTCTATGGCTACACCTTC.

This clonotype was seen many times. CDR3 DNA: TGTGCCAGCAGCGACGGTGTAGGCAATCAGCCCCAGCATTTT. It yields the protein CASSDGVGNQPQHF. The chain employs TRBV9 and TRBJ1-5; D unresolved. The CDR3 spans 14 residues. In germline, CDR1 is SGDLS, CDR2 YYNGEE. The V and J ends lost 3 bases and 2 bases respectively, with 9 bases between them.

This clonotype was observed at least ten times. The genes are TRBV20-1 and TRBJ1-1, with D uncertain. Germline lookup yields CDR1 DFQATT and CDR2 SNEGSKA (reference sequence). Trimming took off 3 bases at V and 4 bases at J, with 12 bases between the two ends. This CDR3 comprises 13 residues. CDR3 in DNA: TGCAGTGCTAGGACCCAAGTGAGCACTGAAGCTTTCTTT. Its translation: CSARTQVSTEAFF.

The table lists this clonotype with many counts. The J gene is TRBJ2-2, the V gene TRBV25-1; TRBD1 matches 8 bases. Germline V lookup: CDR1 MGHDK, CDR2 SYGVNS. The CDR3 runs to 16 residues. After removal of 6 bases from V and 0 bases from J, the junction contained 6 bases not matched to a gene. The CDR3 nucleotides are TGTGCCAGCAGGGAGGACAGGGTCTCGAACACCGGGGAGCTGTTTTTT. Its protein is CASREDRVSNTGELFF.

This clonotype was observed many times. V is TRBV11-2 and J is TRBJ2-3; D is possibly TRBD1 or TRBD2 (5 bases each). The germline gives CDR1 SGHAT, CDR2 FQNNGV. Trimming stripped 2 bases from V and 1 base from J, with 7 bases between. CDR3 length: 14 amino acids. The CDR3 nucleotides read TGTGCCAGCAGCTTAAGGGACCGCACAGATACGCAGTATTTT. Translating gives CASSLRDRTDTQYF.

This clonotype was observed at least ten times. This chain uses TRBV18 with TRBJ1-2; no reliable D call. This CDR3 is built from 14 residues. Germline V gene data show CDR1 as KGHSH and CDR2 as LQKENI. V was pared by 6 bases and J by 5 bases, with 16 bases between. CDR3 DNA sequence: TGTGCCAGCTCGGCGGGGAGGAGGGATTATGGCTACACCTTC. It translates to CASSAGRRDYGYTF. Complete variable domain (other parts from reference TRBV18 and TRBJ1-2): NAGVMQNPRHLVRRRGQEARLRCSPMKGHSHVYWYRQLPEEGLKFMVYLQKENIIDESGMPKERFSAEFPKEGPSILRIQQVVRGDSAAYFCASSAGRRDYGYTFGSGTRLTVV.

This clonotype was seen ten or more times. The chain employs TRBV5-1 and TRBJ2-1, with 9 bases aligning to TRBD1. The CDR3 runs 13 residues. CDR1 is SGHRS and CDR2 is YFSETQ in the germline V gene. J lost 13 bases, V lost 0 bases, and 5 bases had no gene match. This chain's CDR3 is CASSLDTGGLQFF. CDR3 coding DNA: TGCGCCAGCAGCTTGGATACAGGGGGCTTACAGTTCTTC.

This clonotype has a count of ten or more. The chain employs TRBV5-1 and TRBJ2-6; 9 bases align to TRBD1. Germline assignment: CDR1 SGHRS and CDR2 YFSETQ. This CDR3 has 17 residues. V lost 4 bases to trimming and J lost 2 bases; unmatched junction nucleotides: 7. The CDR3 sequence is CASSAGQGGAGANVLTF. For the CDR3, the DNA is TGCGCCAGCAGCGCGGGACAGGGAGGGGCTGGGGCCAACGTCCTGACTTTC.

This clonotype was seen many times. The chain employs TRBV12-3 or TRBV12-4 and TRBJ1-1; 7 positions agree with TRBD1. CDR3 length equals 15 residues. V shed 7 bases and J 4 bases; nucleotides not matched to a gene: 12. CDR3 nucleotides: TGTGCCAGCACCCCTCGTGGAGGGGGCCGCACTGAAGCTTTCTTT. It translates to CASTPRGGGRTEAFF.

V is TRBV6-2 or TRBV6-3 and J is TRBJ2-7; D remains unclear. V lost 6 bases and J lost 0, with 3 bases in between. The CDR3 length is 11 residues. Germline CDR1 MNHEY, CDR2 SVGEGT. Here the CDR3 reads CASRHSYEQYF. The CDR3 DNA follows: TGTGCCAGCAGGCACTCCTACGAGCAGTACTTC.

In its sample, this clonotype was seen many times. The chain carries TRBV12-3 or TRBV12-4 and TRBJ1-5; D not resolved. The ends were cut back, 8 bases at V and 2 bases at J, with 7 bases in the middle. The CDR3 spans 12 residues. The CDR3 DNA is TGTGCCAGCCGACGTGGCAATCAGCCCCAGCATTTT. Amino acids: CASRRGNQPQHF.

This clonotype was detected many times. V gene TRBV15 combines with J gene TRBJ2-7, with D perhaps matching TRBD2 (7 bases). The CDR3 contains 16 residues. V gave up 0 bases and J gave up 3 bases, with 15 bases separating them. Germline CDR1 and CDR2: LNHNV and YYDKDF (reference sequence). This CDR3 reads CATSRDPAGEGYEQYF. The CDR3 DNA is TGTGCCACCAGCAGAGATCCGGCAGGGGAGGGCTACGAGCAGTACTTC.

This clonotype came up a few times. Being one base from a much bigger clone, this may be a read error. The CDR3 here is CPSSRGLREAFF. The CDR3 bases are TGTCCCAGCAGCCGGGGTCTACGTGAAGCTTTCTTT. V gene TRBV12-3 or TRBV12-4 combines with J gene TRBJ1-1; no clear D. The CDR3 loop spans 12 amino acids.

This clonotype occurred many times. The V call is TRBV10-3, the J call TRBJ1-3; 8 nucleotides match TRBD1. With V trimmed by 6 bases and J by 3 bases, 4 bases remained unmatched. The CDR3 sequence is 14 residues long. Germline assignment: CDR1 ENHRY and CDR2 SYGVKD. This CDR3 reads CAIRDRDFGNTIYF. In DNA, the CDR3 is TGTGCCATCAGGGACAGGGACTTTGGAAACACCATATATTTT.

The table lists this clonotype with many counts. The rearrangement joins TRBV5-6 to TRBJ2-5, with D unclear. CDR1 SGHDT and CDR2 YYEEEE come from the germline V gene. V shed 5 bases and J shed 1 base, with 6 bases lying between them. The CDR3 extends over 12 amino acids. The CDR3 sequence: CASRRLQETQYF. The CDR3 DNA reads TGTGCCAGCAGGCGTCTCCAAGAGACCCAGTACTTC.

This clonotype has at least ten counts. The rearrangement links TRBV5-1 to TRBJ2-1, with D hard to call. In germline, CDR1 is SGHRS, CDR2 YFSETQ. The CDR3 totals 16 residues. V shed 4 bases and J shed 0 bases, with 14 bases lying between them. This CDR3 is CASSPYTQSSYNEQFF. CDR3 DNA sequence: TGCGCCAGCAGCCCATATACCCAGAGCTCCTACAATGAGCAGTTCTTC.

This clonotype has at least ten counts. The chain recombines TRBV15 with TRBJ2-4; the match to TRBD1 covers 7 bases. The CDR3 spans 18 residues. The germline V gene encodes CDR1 LNHNV and CDR2 YYDKDF (reference sequence). V was pared by 0 bases and J by 0 bases, with 8 bases of the junction left unmatched. CDR3 sequence reads: CATSRDRDRYTAKNIQYF. The CDR3 nucleotides read TGTGCCACCAGCAGAGATCGGGACAGATATACAGCCAAAAACATTCAGTACTTC.

This clonotype was counted at least ten times. The rearrangement joins TRBV15 to TRBJ2-5; 7 bases line up with TRBD1. The CDR3 loop spans 15 amino acids. After removal of 7 bases from V and 2 bases from J, the junction contained 10 bases not matched to a gene. Germline V gene data show CDR1 as LNHNV and CDR2 as YYDKDF (reference sequence). The CDR3 region is CATTPWGQSQETQYF. The DNA of the CDR3 is TGTGCCACCACCCCCTGGGGACAGTCACAAGAGACCCAGTACTTC. The full variable domain, its missing parts supplied by reference TRBV15 and TRBJ2-5, is DAMVIQNPRYQVTQFGKPVTLSCSQTLNHNVMYWYQQKSSQAPKLLFHYYDKDFNNEADTPDNFQSRRPNTSFCFLDIRSPGLGDTAMYLCATTPWGQSQETQYFGPGTRLLVL.